These T cell receptor beta chains were read from a single sample in a study of blood T cell repertoires in COVID-19. Here immunoSEQ multiplex PCR was the method, and the copy in TCRdb shows in-frame clones only, minus some. The profile shows approximately 180,000 clones, 88% of them singletons. What was sequenced was peripheral blood. The receptors derive from a middle-aged man with active or convalescent COVID-19. Both conserved end residues are part of each CDR3. The D gene is left open where the match is weak. Expanded clones are given a class, and other clones once, few, many or no size at all.

TRBJ1-1,NA,TRBV11-2,NA,CASSLIRVTEAFF,TGTGCCAGCAGCTTAATCAGGGTAACTGAAGCTTTCTTT
TRBJ1-1,NA,TRBV7-9,NA,CASSLALNTEAFF,TGTGCCAGCAGCTTAGCCTTGAACACTGAAGCTTTCTTT
TRBJ1-5,NA,TRBV19,TRBD1,CASSGTGTGFQPQHF,TGTGCCAGTAGTGGAACCGGGACAGGGTTTCAGCCCCAGCATTTT
TRBJ1-2,few,TRBV7-8,NA,CASSLESYGYTF,TGTGCCAGCAGCTTAGAGAGCTATGGCTACACCTTC
TRBJ1-2,NA,TRBV29-1,NA,CSVESLQGLLRGYTF,TGCAGCGTTGAATCTCTGCAGGGCCTTCTTCGTGGCTACACCTTC
TRBJ2-7,NA,TRBV2,TRBD1,CASARTFGRGLGQYF,TGTGCCAGCGCGAGAACGTTCGGAAGGGGGCTAGGTCAGTACTTC
TRBJ2-5,NA,TRBV6-1,TRBD2,CASSEVSESGRRGETQYF,TGTGCCAGCAGTGAGGTTAGTGAAAGCGGGAGGCGCGGAGAGACCCAGTACTTC
TRBJ1-1,NA,TRBV2,TRBD1,CASKRQGAWEDTEAFF,TGTGCCAGCAAACGACAGGGGGCGTGGGAAGACACTGAAGCTTTCTTT
TRBJ1-5,NA,TRBV5-1,NA,CASSPTRGTQPNQPQHF,TGCGCCAGCAGCCCAACCCGTGGTACACAGCCCAATCAGCCCCAGCATTTT
TRBJ2-1,NA,TRBV19,TRBD2,CASSGLAGVPNEQFF,TGTGCCAGTAGCGGACTAGCGGGCGTTCCCAATGAGCAGTTCTTC
TRBJ1-1,NA,TRBV14,TRBD1,CASSQRAGRGDTEAFF,TGTGCCAGCAGCCAACGAGCAGGCAGGGGGGACACTGAAGCTTTCTTT
TRBJ2-1,NA,TRBV6-5,NA,CASHSRPSEQFF,TGTGCCAGCCATTCTAGGCCGTCCGAGCAGTTCTTC
TRBJ2-1,once,TRBV7-2,NA,CASSLNRDNEQFF,TGTGCCAGCAGCTTAAACAGAGACAATGAGCAGTTCTTC
TRBJ2-1,NA,TRBV4-3,NA,CASSQDRGTEQFF,TGCGCCAGCAGCCAAGATAGAGGGACAGAGCAGTTCTTC
TRBJ1-1,NA,TRBV6-6,NA,CASSWGGGANTEAFF,TGTGCCAGCAGTTGGGGGGGAGGTGCAAACACTGAAGCTTTCTTT
TRBJ1-2,NA,TRBV12-3/TRBV12-4,NA,CASSFNVLDKLTF,TGTGCCAGCAGTTTTAATGTTCTGGACAAACTTACTTTC
TRBJ2-1,NA,TRBV6-6,NA,CATVGSQSSYNEQFF,TGTGCCACCGTCGGGAGCCAGAGCTCCTACAATGAGCAGTTCTTC
TRBJ1-1,NA,TRBV19,TRBD1,CASSIRTGVQGTEAFF,TGTGCCAGTAGTATCCGGACAGGGGTTCAGGGCACTGAAGCTTTCTTT
TRBJ2-2,NA,TRBV4-1,NA,CASSQAGLPNTGELFF,TGCGCCAGCAGCCAAGCTGGCCTCCCGAACACCGGGGAGCTGTTTTTT
TRBJ2-1,NA,TRBV18,TRBD2,CASSPIAGGHYNEQFF,TGTGCCAGCTCACCAATAGCGGGGGGGCATTACAATGAGCAGTTCTTC
TRBJ2-3,NA,TRBV4-1,TRBD2,CASSQLSSGDRTQYF,TGCGCCAGCAGCCAACTATCTAGCGGGGACCGAACGCAGTATTTT
TRBJ2-7,once,TRBV6-6,NA,CASSYAGTLSYEQYF,TGTGCCAGCAGTTACGCCGGGACTCTGTCCTACGAGCAGTACTTC
TRBJ2-7,few,TRBV19,TRBD2,CASSSISGKSPYEQYF,TGTGCCAGTAGTAGTATTAGCGGGAAATCCCCCTACGAGCAGTACTTC
TRBJ1-6,NA,TRBV5-4,NA,CASGETRNSPLHF,TGTGCCAGCGGTGAGACACGGAATTCACCCCTCCACTTT
TRBJ1-5,NA,TRBV11-2,TRBD1,CASSPGLASGGNVDQPQHF,TGTGCCAGCAGCCCCGGGTTAGCGTCAGGGGGTAATGTTGATCAGCCCCAGCATTTT
TRBJ2-1,once,TRBV5-4,NA,CASSPVRVISGNEQFF,TGTGCCAGCAGTCCAGTTAGGGTAATATCGGGAAATGAGCAGTTCTTC
TRBJ2-5,NA,TRBV11-3,TRBD2,CASSPGLGRTQETQYF,TGTGCCAGCAGCCCTGGACTAGGTAGAACTCAAGAGACCCAGTACTTC
TRBJ2-7,NA,TRBV7-9,NA,CASSLGDTHHYEQYF,TGTGCCAGCAGCTTAGGAGACACCCATCACTACGAGCAGTACTTC
TRBJ1-1,NA,TRBV28,TRBD1,CASRYRGRVTEAFF,TGTGCCAGCAGATACAGGGGGCGAGTCACTGAAGCTTTCTTT
TRBJ1-2,NA,TRBV7-2,TRBD1,CASSIGGQNLYGYTF,TGTGCCAGCAGCATAGGGGGACAGAATCTCTATGGCTACACCTTC
TRBJ2-3,NA,TRBV5-1,NA,CASSLDRSTDTQYF,TGCGCCAGCAGCTTGGACAGGAGCACAGATACGCAGTATTTT
TRBJ2-1,NA,TRBV10-3,NA,CAISEGSTAEAYNEQFF,TGTGCCATCAGTGAGGGATCGACCGCGGAGGCCTACAATGAGCAGTTCTTC
TRBJ1-4,once,TRBV28,TRBD1,CASSSAGTGREKLFF,TGTGCCAGCAGCTCTGCCGGGACAGGGCGAGAAAAACTGTTTTTT
TRBJ2-5,once,TRBV7-2,NA,CASSRRAETQYF,TGTGCCAGCAGCAGACGAGCGGAGACCCAGTACTTC
TRBJ2-3,NA,TRBV6-5,NA,CASRRRGTDTQYF,TGTGCCAGCAGGAGGAGGGGTACAGATACGCAGTATTTT
TRBJ2-5,NA,TRBV7-2,TRBD2,CASSLEGGYQETQYF,TGTGCCAGCAGCTTAGAGGGAGGGTACCAAGAGACCCAGTACTTC
TRBJ2-2,NA,TRBV9,TRBD1,CASSATPGQFNTGELFF,TGTGCCAGCAGCGCCACCCCGGGACAGTTTAACACCGGGGAGCTGTTTTTT
TRBJ2-3,NA,TRBV11-3,TRBD1,CASSSQTGGQGGLSGNTQYF,TGTGCCAGCAGCTCGCAGACAGGTGGACAGGGGGGGCTGTCGGGGAATACGCAGTATTTT
TRBJ2-7,once,TRBV6-6,NA,CASSYPSARSYEQYF,TGTGCCAGCAGTTATCCTAGCGCTAGATCCTACGAGCAGTACTTC
TRBJ1-1,NA,TRBV7-2,NA,CASSPQPLPHGSTEAFF,TGTGCCAGCAGCCCACAACCCCTCCCCCACGGGAGCACTGAAGCTTTCTTT
TRBJ2-5,NA,TRBV11-3,TRBD2,CASSLVTSGRAGETQYF,TGTGCCAGCAGCTTAGTGACTAGCGGGAGGGCAGGAGAGACCCAGTACTTC
TRBJ1-1,NA,TRBV6-5,NA,CASSYQENTEAFF,TGTGCCAGCAGTTACCAGGAGAACACTGAAGCTTTCTTT
TRBJ1-4,once,TRBV7-2,NA,CASSKTAATNEKLFF,TGTGCCAGCAGCAAGACAGCTGCAACTAATGAAAAACTGTTTTTT
TRBJ1-1,NA,TRBV29-1,NA,CSVDRGAGVVTEAFF,TGCAGCGTTGACCGAGGGGCAGGGGTTGTCACTGAAGCTTTCTTT
TRBJ1-1,NA,TRBV10-2,NA,CASSLQENTEAFF,TGCGCCAGCAGCCTACAGGAGAACACTGAAGCTTTCTTT
TRBJ2-2,few,TRBV28,TRBD2,CASTPQLGLAGKTGELFF,TGTGCCAGCACCCCGCAGTTGGGACTAGCGGGAAAGACCGGGGAGCTGTTTTTT
TRBJ2-1,NA,TRBV7-9,TRBD1,CASRWDRGSGEQFF,TGTGCCAGTAGATGGGACAGGGGTAGCGGTGAGCAGTTCTTC
TRBJ1-4,NA,TRBV28,TRBD1,CASSSGQGSEKLFF,TGTGCCAGCAGTTCAGGACAGGGGAGTGAAAAACTGTTTTTT
TRBJ2-5,NA,TRBV28,TRBD1,CASSFVDRVWETQYF,TGTGCCAGCAGTTTTGTGGACAGGGTGTGGGAGACCCAGTACTTC
TRBJ2-2,NA,TRBV30,NA,CAWRGTVNTGELFF,TGTGCCTGGAGAGGGACTGTAAACACCGGGGAGCTGTTTTTT
TRBJ1-4,few,TRBV28,NA,CASSFRGTTNEKLFF,TGTGCCAGCAGTTTCAGGGGAACAACTAATGAAAAACTGTTTTTT
TRBJ2-1,NA,TRBV28,NA,CASSVERNEQFF,TGTGCCAGCAGTGTAGAACGGAATGAGCAGTTCTTC
TRBJ1-5,NA,TRBV19,NA,CASTIGGQPQHF,TGTGCCAGTACCATAGGGGGTCAGCCCCAGCATTTT
TRBJ2-1,NA,TRBV2,TRBD1,CATTGTVRNNEQFF,TGTGCCACAACAGGGACAGTGCGTAACAATGAGCAGTTCTTC
TRBJ1-6,NA,TRBV5-1,TRBD1,CASSLTGTANSPLHF,TGCGCCAGCAGCTTAACCGGGACAGCCAATTCACCCCTCCACTTT
TRBJ2-1,NA,TRBV6-5,NA,CASSGSGIGEQFF,TGTGCCAGCAGCGGGTCCGGCATCGGCGAGCAGTTCTTC
TRBJ2-1,NA,TRBV5-1,TRBD2,CASSFGTSGRASYNEQFF,TGCGCCAGCAGCTTTGGGACTAGCGGGAGGGCCTCTTACAATGAGCAGTTCTTC
TRBJ2-1,NA,TRBV6-4,TRBD1,CASSREQGDGNEQFF,TGTGCCAGCAGTCGCGAACAGGGGGACGGTAATGAGCAGTTCTTC
TRBJ2-5,NA,TRBV5-8,NA,CASSFRGAVETQYF,TGTGCCAGCAGCTTTCGGGGGGCGGTGGAGACCCAGTACTTC
TRBJ1-1,NA,TRBV6-2/TRBV6-3,TRBD1,CASSRGIGGRVGMNTEAFF,TGTGCCAGCAGCCGCGGAATAGGGGGCAGGGTTGGGATGAACACTGAAGCTTTCTTT